These 9 T cell receptor beta chains were sequenced from one sample in a study of lymphopenia after photon versus proton radiotherapy. Method: immunoSEQ multiplex PCR; TCRdb's copy keeps in-frame clones and lacks some. Seen here are some 38,000 clones, 90% to 95% observed once, and the top ten hold approximately 16%. The specimen comprised peripheral blood, sampled from a patient treated with photon-based radiotherapy. These TCRs come from a man between 60 and 75 years old with cholangiocarcinoma.

This chain joins TRBV28 and TRBJ1-5; 7 bases line up with TRBD1. CDR3 length: 14 amino acids. Germline V gene lookup returns CDR1 MDHEN and CDR2 SYDVKM. The V and J ends lost 8 bases and 4 bases, in that order; junction bases with no gene match: 8. CDR3 loop: CASLTGFRNQPQHF. CDR3 coding DNA: TGTGCCAGCCTGACAGGGTTCAGAAATCAGCCCCAGCATTTT.

The CDR3 region has the DNA TGTGCCAGCAGCCGGGGGGCGGGGCAGAACACTGAAGCTTTCTTT. Amino acids: CASSRGAGQNTEAFF. This rearrangement joins TRBV5-5 to TRBJ1-1; D might be TRBD1 (6 bases). The CDR3 covers 15 residues. Germline lookup yields CDR1 SGHKS and CDR2 YYEKEE (reference sequence). V lost 4 bases and J lost 1, with 14 bases in between.

The gene calls are TRBV7-2 and TRBJ1-1; a weak D match, TRBD1 (5 bases). Per the germline V gene, CDR1 is SGHTA and CDR2 is FQGNSA. The CDR3 runs to 14 residues. V was trimmed by 1 base and J by 1 base, leaving 7 bases between them. The chain's CDR3 is CASSLEGPNTEAFF. The DNA for the CDR3 is TGTGCCAGCAGCTTAGAGGGGCCGAACACTGAAGCTTTCTTT. The whole variable domain, remainder taken from reference TRBV7-2 and TRBJ1-1, is GAGVSQSPSNKVTEKGKDVELRCDPISGHTALYWYRQSLGQGLEFLIYFQGNSAPDKSGLPSDRFSAERTGGSVSTLTIQRTQQEDSAVYLCASSLEGPNTEAFFGQGTRLTVV.

The rearrangement joins TRBV27 to TRBJ2-6; no clear D gene. This CDR3 region has 15 residues. Germline lookup yields CDR1 MNHEY and CDR2 SMNVEV (reference sequence). V shed 5 bases and J shed 0 bases, with 8 bases lying between them. Here the CDR3 DNA reads TGTGCCAGCAGTACCCCTAGCTCTGGGGCCAACGTCCTGACTTTC. Amino acid sequence: CASSTPSSGANVLTF.

V gene TRBV25-1 combines with J gene TRBJ2-1; D is perhaps TRBD1 (5 bases). CDR3 length: 16 amino acids. Trimming took off 0 bases at V and 6 bases at J, with 15 bases between the two ends. CDR1 is MGHDK and CDR2 is SYGVNS in the germline V gene. As DNA, the CDR3 is TGTGCCAGCAGTGAATATTTGGCAGGGAAGGCCAATGAGCAGTTCTTC. Translation: CASSEYLAGKANEQFF.

J is TRBJ2-1 and V is TRBV5-1; possible D gene TRBD1, 5 bases. Germline-derived CDR1 and CDR2 are SGHRS and YFSETQ. V was trimmed by 0 bases and J by 5 bases, leaving 12 bases between them. The CDR3 contains 15 residues. The CDR3 is CASSLAAGWDNEQFF. The CDR3 DNA reads as TGCGCCAGCAGCTTGGCGGCAGGGTGGGACAATGAGCAGTTCTTC. Full variable domain (remainder filled in from reference TRBV5-1 and TRBJ2-1): KAGVTQTPRYLIKTRGQQVTLSCSPISGHRSVSWYQQTPGQGLQFLFEYFSETQRNKGNFPGRFSGRQFSNSRSEMNVSTLELGDSALYLCASSLAAGWDNEQFFGPGTRLTVL.

The chain is built from TRBV11-2 and TRBJ2-5; D remains ambiguous. Germline loops: CDR1 SGHAT, CDR2 FQNNGV. The CDR3 is 12 amino acids. V lost 7 bases, J lost 0 bases, and 6 bases lay in between. The CDR3 spells CASTEYQETQYF. In DNA form, the CDR3 reads TGTGCCAGCACGGAGTACCAAGAGACCCAGTACTTC.

Turning to this clone: Sequence at one end of the junction differs from germline and may be a read error. This chain links TRBV15 with TRBJ2-4; weak D call: TRBD2 (6 bases). The germline V gene encodes CDR1 LNHNV and CDR2 YYDKDF (reference sequence). The CDR3 loop spans 12 amino acids. The CDR3, as DNA: TGTGCCACCAGCACAATCGGGACTGGGTTCATCTTC. Its protein product is CATSTIGTGFIF.

J is TRBJ1-3 and V is TRBV9; D not certain. The CDR3 loop spans 16 amino acids. V was cut by 2 bases and J by 1 base, with 13 bases left in between. Looked up from germline, CDR1 is SGDLS and CDR2 is YYNGEE. The CDR3 here is CASSVSLVWSGNTIYF. CDR3 sequence (DNA): TGTGCCAGCAGCGTGAGCCTTGTTTGGTCTGGAAACACCATATATTTT.